These T cell receptor beta chains were read from a single sample in a study of blood T cell repertoires in COVID-19. Clones were read by immunoSEQ multiplex PCR, and TCRdb kept only the in-frame ones, dropping some. The data contain 270,000 or so clones, 84% of them seen just once; the ten biggest clones take up over 1.3%. Material: peripheral blood. These receptors were taken from a human donor with COVID-19, enrolled during active disease. The donor label of this sample is uncertain. CDR3s leave out the opening cysteine and the closing phenylalanine or tryptophan.

CDR3aa	v_gene	j_gene
ASSLGTGANYGYT	TRBV5-5	TRBJ1-2
ASSFIRVGNEQF	TRBV7-3	TRBJ2-1
ASSLLGTGNSPLH	TRBV2	TRBJ1-6
ASSLAGVNEQF	TRBV5-1	TRBJ2-1
ASSQTIFGGREKLF	TRBV4-3	TRBJ1-4
ASSIAAPGQIPYEQY	TRBV19	TRBJ2-7
ASSEPGLERYEQY	TRBV28	TRBJ2-7
ATREGDYGYT	TRBV10-3	TRBJ1-2
ASSLGQIYGYT	TRBV7-9	TRBJ1-2
ASSPRQGNSGANVLT	TRBV7-9	TRBJ2-6
ASREWGEAGELF	TRBV27	TRBJ2-2
ASSLLWDNTDTQY	TRBV27	TRBJ2-3
ATSVPGQGQYGPYNEQF	TRBV24-1	TRBJ2-1
ASSISGIPGANVLT	TRBV19	TRBJ2-6
ASSGLSQGNTYEQY	TRBV4-3	TRBJ2-7
ASSFNRGPNEKLF	TRBV7-2	TRBJ1-4
ASGGTANTEAF	TRBV5-1	TRBJ1-1
ASSPGRELFYEQY	TRBV27	TRBJ2-7
ASSQDSGTASNQPQH	TRBV4-1	TRBJ1-5
ASSPDLAGSYNEQF	TRBV7-3	TRBJ2-1
ASSYSVEKGARGYT	TRBV6-5	TRBJ1-2
ASSEVTLNTEAF	TRBV2	TRBJ1-1
SASRNQGETQY	TRBV20-1	TRBJ2-5
ASSHGTDANSPLH	TRBV3-1/TRBV3-2	TRBJ1-6
ASSQGRGVTFYGYT	TRBV4-1	TRBJ1-2
ASSVAGYSGNTIY	TRBV2	TRBJ1-3
SASATGGYSNQPQH	TRBV20-1	TRBJ1-5
ASSSLEGWGEQY	TRBV9	TRBJ2-7
ASRGTVNYGYT	TRBV2	TRBJ1-2
ASSNRDRSNYGYT	TRBV7-8	TRBJ1-2
ASSFEGTGLYEQY	TRBV9	TRBJ2-7
ASSDNRGSGQPQH	TRBV6-1	TRBJ1-5
ASSLRLADTQY	TRBV27	TRBJ2-3
ASSLLLGFNEQF	TRBV7-9	TRBJ2-1
ATSETGANEKLF	TRBV24-1	TRBJ1-4
ASSQAYSGTHGYT	TRBV14	TRBJ1-2
AWGGSSYNEQF	TRBV30	TRBJ2-1
ASSFGGTNNEQF	TRBV7-3	TRBJ2-1
ASSFGGEGVYEQY	TRBV7-6	TRBJ2-7
ASGVTGGADGYT	TRBV11-2	TRBJ1-2
ASSVVVTGGGYT	TRBV9	TRBJ1-2